Following are 9 T cell receptor beta chains from one sample sequenced in a study of shared clonotypes between healthy human individuals. Assay: immunoSEQ multiplex PCR; the TCRdb copy retains only in-frame clones and omits some. The sample includes about 2.4 million clones, 80% to 95% seen only once; the top ten take about 0.38%. Source material: naive CD4+ T cells from PBMCs. This sample's subset: CD45RA+ positively selected. The receptors shown here come from a man younger than 35 in good health. Some clones in this sample may be carry-over from other donors' samples.

The CDR3 coding sequence is TGTGCCAGTAGTACCCCGGGACAGACCTACGAGCAGTACTTC. Translating it yields CASSTPGQTYEQYF. V usage is TRBV19 and J usage is TRBJ2-7; 7 bases are shared with TRBD1. The germline V gene has CDR1 LNHDA and CDR2 SQIVND (reference sequence). CDR3 length equals 14 residues. Trimming removed 4 bases from V and 2 bases from J; junction bases left unmatched: 5.

The chain uses TRBV6-5 and TRBJ2-3; no clear D gene. The V end lost 8 bases, the J end lost 7 bases, and 10 bases lay between the germline ends. Germline assignment: CDR1 MNHEY and CDR2 SVGAGI. This CDR3 is 11 amino acids long. The CDR3 DNA follows: TGTGCCAGCGGTAGTAGGAATACGCAGTATTTT. Amino acids: CASGSRNTQYF.

V usage is TRBV5-4 and J usage is TRBJ2-5, with TRBD1 matching 7 bases. The CDR3 runs to 14 residues. Trimming cost V 4 bases and J 3 bases; bases outside gene matches: 6. CDR1 is SGHNT, CDR2 YYREEE, per germline (reference sequence). Written as DNA, the CDR3 is TGTGCCAGCAGCACACCGACAGGGAAAGAGACCCAGTACTTC. Translation gives CASSTPTGKETQYF.

The gene calls are TRBV6-1 and TRBJ1-3; D uncertain. Germline V gene sequence: CDR1 MNHNS, CDR2 SASEGT. The CDR3 loop spans 17 amino acids. Trimming took off 0 bases at V and 1 base at J, with 13 bases between the two ends. DNA of the CDR3: TGTGCCAGCAGTGAAGCGGTCGGGTTTGGGTCTGGAAACACCATATATTTT. Translated, it gives CASSEAVGFGSGNTIYF.

The chain carries TRBV5-4 and TRBJ2-1, with 10 bases matching TRBD2. Trimming cost V 2 bases and J 6 bases; bases outside gene matches: 8. This CDR3 spans 16 amino acids. Germline values: CDR1 SGHNT, CDR2 YYREEE (reference sequence). The chain's CDR3 is CASSLPSGRGGNEQFF. CDR3 nucleotide sequence: TGTGCCAGCAGCTTACCTAGCGGGAGAGGTGGCAATGAGCAGTTCTTC.

The rearrangement links TRBV30 to TRBJ2-2; D remains unclear. This CDR3 is 13 amino acids long. Germline V gene data show CDR1 as GTSNPN and CDR2 as SVGIG (reference sequence). V was cut by 3 bases and J by 3 bases, with 8 bases left in between. The CDR3 spells CAWRSYHTGELFF. CDR3 sequence (DNA): TGTGCCTGGAGATCCTATCACACCGGGGAGCTGTTTTTT.

The CDR3 DNA is TGTGCCAGCAGCGTAGAGGTGGGAAAGAACACCGGGGAGCTGTTTTTT. Translated: CASSVEVGKNTGELFF. The chain carries TRBV9 and TRBJ2-2; D not resolved. Per the germline V gene, CDR1 is SGDLS and CDR2 is YYNGEE. The germline V and J ends were trimmed by 0 bases and 1 base, with 10 bases remaining between them. This CDR3 contains 16 residues.

The rearrangement links TRBV7-9 to TRBJ1-1; D may be TRBD1 (6 bases). This CDR3 has 17 amino acids. Looked up from germline, CDR1 is SEHNR and CDR2 is FQNEAQ (reference sequence). The germline V and J ends were trimmed by 5 bases and 4 bases, with 23 bases remaining between them. The CDR3 DNA sequence: TGTGCCAGCAGCGAGAATCTGGACAGCTTCGATCGCACTGAAGCTTTCTTT. Translating gives CASSENLDSFDRTEAFF.

The chain is built from TRBV7-9 and TRBJ1-6; 8 bases line up with TRBD1. Trimming cost V 1 base and J 10 bases; bases outside gene matches: 6. The CDR3 is 15 amino acids. In germline, CDR1 is SEHNR, CDR2 FQNEAQ (reference sequence). The CDR3 here is CASSLETGGGSPLHF. CDR3 sequence (DNA): TGTGCCAGCAGCTTAGAAACAGGGGGAGGATCACCCCTCCACTTT.